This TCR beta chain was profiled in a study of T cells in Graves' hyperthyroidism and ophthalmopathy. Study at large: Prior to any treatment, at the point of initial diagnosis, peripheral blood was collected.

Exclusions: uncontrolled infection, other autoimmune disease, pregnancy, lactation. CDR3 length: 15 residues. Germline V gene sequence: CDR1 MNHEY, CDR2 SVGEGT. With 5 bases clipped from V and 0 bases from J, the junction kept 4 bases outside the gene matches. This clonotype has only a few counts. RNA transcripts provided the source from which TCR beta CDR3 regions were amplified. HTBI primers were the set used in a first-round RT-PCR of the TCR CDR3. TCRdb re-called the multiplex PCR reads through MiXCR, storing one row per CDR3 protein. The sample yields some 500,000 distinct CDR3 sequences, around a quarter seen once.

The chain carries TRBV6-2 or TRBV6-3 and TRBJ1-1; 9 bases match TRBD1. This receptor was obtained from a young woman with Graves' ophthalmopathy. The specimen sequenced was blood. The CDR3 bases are TGTGCCAGCAGTACGGGGGACAGGGTGAACACTGAAGCTTTCTTT. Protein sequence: CASSTGDRVNTEAFF.